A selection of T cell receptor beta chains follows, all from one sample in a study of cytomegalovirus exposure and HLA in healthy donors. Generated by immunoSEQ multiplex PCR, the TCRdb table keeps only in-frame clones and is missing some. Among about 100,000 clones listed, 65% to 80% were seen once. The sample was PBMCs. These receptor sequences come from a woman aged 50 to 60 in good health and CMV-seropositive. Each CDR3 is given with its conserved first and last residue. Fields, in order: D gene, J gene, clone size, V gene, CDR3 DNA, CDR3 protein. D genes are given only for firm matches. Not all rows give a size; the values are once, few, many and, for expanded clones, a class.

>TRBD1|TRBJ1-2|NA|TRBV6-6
TGTGCCAGCAGGGGGGGGACAGGGAATACTAACTATGGCTACACCTTC
CASRGGTGNTNYGYTF
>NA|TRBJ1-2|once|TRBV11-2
TGTGCCAGTGAGACTGGCTCTTACTATGGCTACACCTTC
CASETGSYYGYTF
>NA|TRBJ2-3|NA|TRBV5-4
TGTGCCAGCAGCTCCCAAGCTACGCAGTATTTT
CASSSQATQYF
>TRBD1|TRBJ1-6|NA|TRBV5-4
TGTGCCAGCAGCCGGGACAGGGGGCGCGAAGGTTCACCCCTCCACTTT
CASSRDRGREGSPLHF
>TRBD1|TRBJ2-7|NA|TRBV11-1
TGTGCCAGCAGCGTGGACAGGGTTACCTACGAGCAGTACTTC
CASSVDRVTYEQYF
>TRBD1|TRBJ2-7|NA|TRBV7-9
TGTGCCAGCAGCTTGCCAGGGGGCTCTTTCGAGCAGTACTTC
CASSLPGGSFEQYF
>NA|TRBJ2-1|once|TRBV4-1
TGCGCCAGCAGCCAGCCAGCCCGAGGTGAGCAGTTCTTC
CASSQPARGEQFF
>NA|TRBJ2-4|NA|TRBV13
TGTGCCAGCAGCTCCAGGGGGGAGAACATTCAGTACTTC
CASSSRGENIQYF
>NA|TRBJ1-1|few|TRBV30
TGTGCCTGGAGTTCACTACCGAACGGGGGTGGCACTGAAGCTTTCTTT
CAWSSLPNGGGTEAFF
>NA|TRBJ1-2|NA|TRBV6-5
TGTGCCAGCAGTCCAATAATCGGGGTTTATCCGACCTTC
CASSPIIGVYPTF
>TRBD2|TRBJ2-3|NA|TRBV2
TGTGCCAGCAGTCGGACTAGCGGGGGCCTAAGCACAGATACGCAGTATTTT
CASSRTSGGLSTDTQYF
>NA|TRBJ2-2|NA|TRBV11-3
TGTGCCAGCAGCCCACCAGCAGAGGGCAGGGGGAACACCGGGGAGCTGTTTTTT
CASSPPAEGRGNTGELFF
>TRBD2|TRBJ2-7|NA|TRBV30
TGTGCCTGGAGTGTAGGGAGCGGGGGTGAATACTCCTACGAGCAGTACTTC
CAWSVGSGGEYSYEQYF
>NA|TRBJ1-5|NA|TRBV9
TGTGCCAGCAGCGTCGGGGGGTATGGTCAGCCCCAGCATTTT
CASSVGGYGQPQHF
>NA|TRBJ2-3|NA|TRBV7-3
TGTGCCAGCAGCCTCAAAACTAGACCCACAGATACGCAGTATTTT
CASSLKTRPTDTQYF
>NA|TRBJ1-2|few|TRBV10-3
TGTGCCATCATGCCCACTCCGGGGTCGGGAGGCTACACCTTC
CAIMPTPGSGGYTF
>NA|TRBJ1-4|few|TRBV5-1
TGCGCCAGCAGCTCCGAACACAGAACTAATGAAAAACTGTTTTTT
CASSSEHRTNEKLFF
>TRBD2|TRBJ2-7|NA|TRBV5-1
TGCGCCAGCAGCGAGCGGGAGGCCCCCTACGAGCAGTACTTC
CASSEREAPYEQYF
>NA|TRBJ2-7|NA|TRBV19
TGTGCCAGTAGTTTTGGCGGAGGCTACGAGCAGTACTTC
CASSFGGGYEQYF
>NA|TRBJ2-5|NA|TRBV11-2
TGTGCCAGCAGCTTGAACGGACATCCTCAAGAGACCCAGTACTTC
CASSLNGHPQETQYF
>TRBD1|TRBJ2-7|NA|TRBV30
TGTGCCTGGAGTGAAGGGGGCGATGCGTACGAGCAGTACTTC
CAWSEGGDAYEQYF
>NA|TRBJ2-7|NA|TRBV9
TGTGCCAGCAGCCACGGGGACTCGCTCTACGAGCAGTACTTC
CASSHGDSLYEQYF